These T cell receptor beta chains were read from a single sample in a study of persistence of HIV-infected CD4 T cells. The protocol was immunoSEQ multiplex PCR, while the TCRdb copy is restricted to in-frame clones and leaves out a portion. In the table there are about 20,000 clones, around 78% of which are singletons. Their cognate antigens are unknown. The input for sequencing was CD4+ T cells sorted from PBMCs after approximately 19-hour stimulation, taken from a patient who received antiretroviral therapy. These receptors originate from an adult man with HIV who was CMV-seropositive. Both conserved end residues are part of each CDR3. Each record gives: CDR3 length, V gene, CDR3 protein.

14 | TRBV6-4 | CASSGTSGANVLTF
16 | TRBV27 | CASSLSGVANTGEPFF
16 | TRBV11-3 | CASSSAGQGTYNEQFF
21 | TRBV9 | CASSSLGRGGPTSSGANVLTF
14 | TRBV7-3 | CASSQDSSTDTQYF
13 | TRBV10-2 | CASRTGSGNTIYF
16 | TRBV19 | CASKILSTANTGELFF
15 | TRBV24-1 | CATSGQTGNYNEQFF
12 | TRBV2 | CASSGPNEKLFF
17 | TRBV28 | CASTGTSGGPLGNEQFF
14 | TRBV5-4 | CASSLDRGGNTIYF
15 | TRBV15 | CATSRESTTGVEAFF
15 | TRBV19 | CASIPRLPGGAEAFF
14 | TRBV6-5 | CASSPAGRFNEQYF
13 | TRBV6-5 | CASQTPSTDTQYF
14 | TRBV6-6 | CASSYQEMNTEAFF
18 | TRBV5-4 | CASSLRGTSGGAYNEQFF
19 | TRBV5-1 | CASPARLSGTDSSGNTIYF
15 | TRBV19 | CASSLRDGGADTQYF
16 | TRBV19 | CASTPDRGPGNYGYTF
14 | TRBV6-6 | CASSSQTGGYEQYF
16 | TRBV5-1 | CASSLARGGATDTQYF
15 | TRBV4-1 | CASSQVGEAIGGLHF
13 | TRBV29-1 | CSVRTGGSYGYTF
11 | TRBV4-1 | CASSQSETQYF
15 | TRBV29-1 | CSVEDVAGVKTEAFF
15 | TRBV18 | CASSPTGTLNTEAFF
15 | TRBV5-1 | CASSTQGASTDTQYF
14 | TRBV7-9 | CASSTGLQNTEAFF
13 | TRBV3-1/TRBV3-2 | CASSRDRNYGYTF
14 | TRBV7-8 | CASSWRDGVGEQYF
15 | TRBV7-3 | CASSYTGGEWTEAFF
16 | TRBV6-4 | CASSDLGGAKTDTQYF
15 | TRBV19 | CASTSYGGSNQPQHF
15 | TRBV28 | CASSLRGRIGNEQFF
17 | TRBV25-1 | CASSEDLAGGRQETQYF
15 | TRBV24-1 | CATSAEGAINQPQHF
15 | TRBV20-1 | CSASPPGQGSYEQYF
14 | TRBV3-1/TRBV3-2 | CASSQDRGYTEAFF
18 | TRBV5-4 | CASSLAPGPQSSGNTIYF
14 | TRBV20-1 | CSAIEDRDNYGYTF
14 | TRBV6-1 | CASILSGGDYGYTF
14 | TRBV28 | CASVGGGMTREQFF
13 | TRBV12-3/TRBV12-4 | CASTSTPNQPQHF
13 | TRBV15 | CATSRGGGYGYTF
15 | TRBV5-6 | CATNRASQRGTEAFF
15 | TRBV28 | CASSLRAGGLKEQYF
15 | TRBV27 | CASSLGRGGLDTQYF
10 | TRBV28 | CASPLGEQYF
15 | TRBV5-4 | CASSPGGAASYGYTF
16 | TRBV6-1 | CASSEVRGLGTDTQYF
13 | TRBV30 | CAWTGQGNSPLHF
16 | TRBV9 | CASSVGLVERDTEAFF
15 | TRBV21-1 | CASSFPGLSSYEQYF
13 | TRBV12-3/TRBV12-4 | CASSLDRNYGYTF